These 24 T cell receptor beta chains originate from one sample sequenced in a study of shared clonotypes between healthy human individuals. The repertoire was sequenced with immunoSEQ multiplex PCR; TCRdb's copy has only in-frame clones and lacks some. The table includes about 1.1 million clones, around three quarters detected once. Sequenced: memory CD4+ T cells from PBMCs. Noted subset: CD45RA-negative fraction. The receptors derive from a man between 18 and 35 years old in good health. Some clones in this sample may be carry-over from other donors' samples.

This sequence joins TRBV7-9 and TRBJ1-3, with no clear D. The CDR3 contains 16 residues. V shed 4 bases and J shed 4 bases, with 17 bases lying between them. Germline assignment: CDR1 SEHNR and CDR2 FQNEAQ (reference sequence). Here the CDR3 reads CASSSTAWKYGNTIYF. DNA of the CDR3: TGTGCCAGCAGCTCGACGGCCTGGAAGTACGGAAACACCATATATTTT.

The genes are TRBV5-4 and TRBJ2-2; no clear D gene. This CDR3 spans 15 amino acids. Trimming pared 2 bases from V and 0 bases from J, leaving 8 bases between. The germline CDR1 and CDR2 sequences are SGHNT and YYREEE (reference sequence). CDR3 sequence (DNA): TGTGCCAGCAGCTTACCAACTGCGAACACCGGGGAGCTGTTTTTT. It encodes CASSLPTANTGELFF.

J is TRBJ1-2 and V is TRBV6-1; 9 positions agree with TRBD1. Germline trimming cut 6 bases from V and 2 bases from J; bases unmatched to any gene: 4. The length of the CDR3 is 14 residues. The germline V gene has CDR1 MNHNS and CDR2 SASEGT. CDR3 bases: TGTGCCAGCAGGAGGGGACAGGGAAACTATGGCTACACCTTC. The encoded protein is CASRRGQGNYGYTF.

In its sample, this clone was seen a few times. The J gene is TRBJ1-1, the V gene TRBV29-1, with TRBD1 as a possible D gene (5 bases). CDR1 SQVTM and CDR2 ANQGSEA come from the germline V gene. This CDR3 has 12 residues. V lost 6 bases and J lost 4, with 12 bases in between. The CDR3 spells CSVTHGGTEAFF. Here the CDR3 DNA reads TGCAGCGTCACCCATGGGGGCACTGAAGCTTTCTTT.

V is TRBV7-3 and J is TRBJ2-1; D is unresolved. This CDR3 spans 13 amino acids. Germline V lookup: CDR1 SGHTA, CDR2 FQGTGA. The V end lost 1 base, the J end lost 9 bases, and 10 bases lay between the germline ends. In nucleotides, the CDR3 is TGTGCCAGCAGCTTAATGAAGGAGAGTGAGCAGTTCTTC. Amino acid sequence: CASSLMKESEQFF.

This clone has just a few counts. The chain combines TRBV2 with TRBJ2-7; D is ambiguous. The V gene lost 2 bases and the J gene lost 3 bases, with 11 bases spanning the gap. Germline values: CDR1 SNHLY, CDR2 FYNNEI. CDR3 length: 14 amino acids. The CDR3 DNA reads TGTGCCAGCAGTGAAACCGGGTACCTCTACGAGCAGTACTTC. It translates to CASSETGYLYEQYF.

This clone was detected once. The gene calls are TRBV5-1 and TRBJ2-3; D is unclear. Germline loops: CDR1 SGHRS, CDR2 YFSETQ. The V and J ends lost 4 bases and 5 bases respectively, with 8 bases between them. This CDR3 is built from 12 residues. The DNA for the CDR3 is TGCGCCAGCAGCCCGATGGGAGATACGCAGTATTTT. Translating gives CASSPMGDTQYF.

CDR3 sequence (DNA): TGCGCCAGCAGGAGGGAACAGGGGGCGACCTACGAGCAGTACTTC. Amino acids: CASRREQGATYEQYF. This chain joins TRBV5-1 and TRBJ2-7; 9 bases agree with TRBD1. The CDR3 runs to 15 residues. V lost 5 bases and J lost 2; bases outside the gene matches: 8. Germline loops: CDR1 SGHRS, CDR2 YFSETQ.

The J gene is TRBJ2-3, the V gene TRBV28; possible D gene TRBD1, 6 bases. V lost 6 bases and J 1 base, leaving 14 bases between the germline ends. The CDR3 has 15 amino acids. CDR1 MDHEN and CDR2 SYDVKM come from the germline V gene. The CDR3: CASSSGAGGTDTQYF. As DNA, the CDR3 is TGTGCCAGCAGCTCTGGGGCAGGGGGCACAGATACGCAGTATTTT.

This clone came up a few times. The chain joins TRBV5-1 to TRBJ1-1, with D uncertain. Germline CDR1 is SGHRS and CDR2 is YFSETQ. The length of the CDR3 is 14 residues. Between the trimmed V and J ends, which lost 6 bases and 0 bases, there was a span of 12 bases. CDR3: CASTLNGLNTEAFF. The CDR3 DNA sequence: TGCGCCAGCACGCTGAACGGATTGAACACTGAAGCTTTCTTT.

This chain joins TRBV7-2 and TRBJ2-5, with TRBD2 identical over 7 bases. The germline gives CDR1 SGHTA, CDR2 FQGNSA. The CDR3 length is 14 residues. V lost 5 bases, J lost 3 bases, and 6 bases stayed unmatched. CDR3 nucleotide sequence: TGTGCCAGCAGCCAAAACCGGGGGGAAGAGACCCAGTACTTC. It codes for CASSQNRGEETQYF. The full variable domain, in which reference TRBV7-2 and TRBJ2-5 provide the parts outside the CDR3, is GAGVSQSPSNKVTEKGKDVELRCDPISGHTALYWYRQSLGQGLEFLIYFQGNSAPDKSGLPSDRFSAERTGGSVSTLTIQRTQQEDSAVYLCASSQNRGEETQYFGPGTRLLVL.

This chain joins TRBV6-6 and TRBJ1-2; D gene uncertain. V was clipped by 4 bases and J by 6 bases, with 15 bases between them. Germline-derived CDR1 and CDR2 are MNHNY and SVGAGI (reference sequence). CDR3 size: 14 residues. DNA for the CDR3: TGTGCCAGCAGTTCCCCCGGACGGATGAATGGCTACACCTTC. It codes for CASSSPGRMNGYTF.

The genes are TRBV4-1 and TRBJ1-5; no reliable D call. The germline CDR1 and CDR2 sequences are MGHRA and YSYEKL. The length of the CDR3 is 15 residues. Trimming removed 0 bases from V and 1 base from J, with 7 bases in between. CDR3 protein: CASSQDPLSNQPQHF. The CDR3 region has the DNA TGCGCCAGCAGCCAAGATCCGCTGAGCAATCAGCCCCAGCATTTT.

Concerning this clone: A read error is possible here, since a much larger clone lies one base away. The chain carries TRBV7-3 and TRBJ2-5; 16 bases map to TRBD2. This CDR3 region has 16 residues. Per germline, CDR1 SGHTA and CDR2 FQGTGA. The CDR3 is CAGSTGLAGGGETQYF. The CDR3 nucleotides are TGTGCCGGCAGCACGGGACTAGCGGGAGGGGGAGAGACCCAGTACTTC. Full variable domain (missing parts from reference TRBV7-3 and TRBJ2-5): GAGVSQTPSNKVTEKGKYVELRCDPISGHTALYWYRQSLGQGPEFLIYFQGTGAADDSGLPNDRFFAVRPEGSVSTLKIQRTERGDSAVYLCAGSTGLAGGGETQYFGPGTRLLVL.

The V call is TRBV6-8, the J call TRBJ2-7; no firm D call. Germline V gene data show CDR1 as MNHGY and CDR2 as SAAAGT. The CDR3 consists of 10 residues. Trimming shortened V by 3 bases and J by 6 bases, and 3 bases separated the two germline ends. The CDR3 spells CASSYGEQYF. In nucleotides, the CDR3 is TGTGCCAGCAGTTATGGCGAGCAGTACTTC.

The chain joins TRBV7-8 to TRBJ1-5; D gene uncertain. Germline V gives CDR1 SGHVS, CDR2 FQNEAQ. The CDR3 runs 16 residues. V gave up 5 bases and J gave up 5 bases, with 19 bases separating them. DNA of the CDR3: TGTGCCAGCAGCCCATCAGATCCGGGGAAGGATCAGCCCCAGCATTTT. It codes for CASSPSDPGKDQPQHF.

The CDR3 sequence: CASSSGSPMQFF. The CDR3 coding sequence is TGTGCCAGCAGTTCAGGGTCGCCGATGCAGTTCTTC. This chain links TRBV27 with TRBJ2-1, with D possibly matching TRBD1 (5 bases). CDR3 length: 12 residues. Trimming shortened V by 4 bases and J by 12 bases, and 13 bases separated the two germline ends. Per germline, CDR1 MNHEY and CDR2 SMNVEV (reference sequence).

CDR3 region: CASSLAGGGLFF. In DNA, the CDR3 is TGTGCCAGCAGCTTGGCCGGGGGAGGGCTGTTTTTT. The chain couples TRBV5-6 to TRBJ1-4; maybe TRBD1 (5 bases). With 0 bases removed from V and 14 bases from J, the gap between germline ends came to 11 bases. Germline V gene sequence: CDR1 SGHDT, CDR2 YYEEEE. The CDR3 totals 12 residues.

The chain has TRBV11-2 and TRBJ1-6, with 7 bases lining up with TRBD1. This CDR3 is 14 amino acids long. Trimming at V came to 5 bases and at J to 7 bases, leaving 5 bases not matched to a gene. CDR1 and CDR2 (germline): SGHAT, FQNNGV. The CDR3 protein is CASSGGTDNSPLHF. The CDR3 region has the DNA TGTGCCAGCAGCGGAGGGACAGACAATTCACCCCTCCACTTT. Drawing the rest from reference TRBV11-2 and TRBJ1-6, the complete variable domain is EAGVAQSPRYKIIEKRQSVAFWCNPISGHATLYWYQQILGQGPKLLIQFQNNGVVDDSQLPKDRFSAERLKGVDSTLKIQPAKLEDSAVYLCASSGGTDNSPLHFGNGTRLTVT.

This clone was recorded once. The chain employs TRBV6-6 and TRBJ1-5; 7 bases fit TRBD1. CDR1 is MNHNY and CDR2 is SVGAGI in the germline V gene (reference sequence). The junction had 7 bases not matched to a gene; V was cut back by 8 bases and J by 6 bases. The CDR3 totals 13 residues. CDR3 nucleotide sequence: TGTGCCAGCTACAGGGGAGGAGGTCAGCCCCAGCATTTT. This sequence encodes CASYRGGGQPQHF.

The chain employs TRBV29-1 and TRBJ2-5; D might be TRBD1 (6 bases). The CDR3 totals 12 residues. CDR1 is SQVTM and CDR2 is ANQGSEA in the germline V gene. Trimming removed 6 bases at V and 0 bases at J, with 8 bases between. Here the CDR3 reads CSVQGNQETQYF. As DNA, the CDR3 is TGCAGCGTCCAGGGGAACCAAGAGACCCAGTACTTC.

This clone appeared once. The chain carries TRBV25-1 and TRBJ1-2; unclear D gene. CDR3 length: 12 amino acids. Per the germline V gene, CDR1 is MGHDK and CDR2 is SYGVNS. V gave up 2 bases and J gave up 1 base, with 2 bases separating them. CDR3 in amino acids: CASSEINYGYTF. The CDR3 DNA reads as TGTGCCAGCAGTGAAATTAACTATGGCTACACCTTC.

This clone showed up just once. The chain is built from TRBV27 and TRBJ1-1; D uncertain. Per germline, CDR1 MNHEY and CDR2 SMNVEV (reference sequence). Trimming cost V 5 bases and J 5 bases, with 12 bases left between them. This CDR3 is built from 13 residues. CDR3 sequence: CASSHIRTTEAFF. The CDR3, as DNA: TGTGCCAGCAGTCATATAAGAACTACTGAAGCTTTCTTT.

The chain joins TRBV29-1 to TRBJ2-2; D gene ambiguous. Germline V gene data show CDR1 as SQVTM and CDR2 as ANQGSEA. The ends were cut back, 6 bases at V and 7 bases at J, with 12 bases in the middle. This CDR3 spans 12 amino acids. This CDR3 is CSVRPVGGELFF. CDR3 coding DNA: TGCAGCGTGAGACCAGTCGGCGGGGAGCTGTTTTTT.